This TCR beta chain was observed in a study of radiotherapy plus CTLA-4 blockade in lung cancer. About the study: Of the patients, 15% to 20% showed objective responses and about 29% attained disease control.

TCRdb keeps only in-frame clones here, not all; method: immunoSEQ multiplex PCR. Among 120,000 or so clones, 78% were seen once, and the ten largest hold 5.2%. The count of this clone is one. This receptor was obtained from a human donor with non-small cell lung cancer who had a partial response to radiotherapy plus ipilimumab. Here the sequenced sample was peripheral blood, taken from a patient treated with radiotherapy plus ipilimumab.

The CDR3 DNA sequence: TGTGCCAGCAGTGCGGGACAGAAACACAATGAGCAGTTCTTC. It yields the protein CASSAGQKHNEQFF. This chain joins TRBV9 and TRBJ2-1; D might be TRBD1 (7 bases). This CDR3 is 14 amino acids long. The ends were cut back, 5 bases at V and 5 bases at J, with 14 bases in the middle. The germline V gene has CDR1 SGDLS and CDR2 YYNGEE.